This T cell receptor (beta chain) was profiled in a study of regulatory T cells in long-lasting Graves disease. Study conclusions and caveats: There was favoring of TRBV28, TRBJ1-2 and TRBJ2-5 in persistent disease. Among the persistent patients, 2,500 to 3,500 public clonotypes were shared, more than the 966 shared among new patients. Patients whose Graves' disease persisted exhibited lower TCR diversity than those newly diagnosed.

The germline V gene encodes CDR1 GTSNPN and CDR2 SVGIG (reference sequence). The CDR3 is made up of 14 amino acids. Trimming shortened V by 3 bases and J by 9 bases, and 21 bases separated the two germline ends. This clonotype was seen ten or more times. Its matching antigen is unknown. Time point reported: persistent/refractory GD, antithyroid drugs over 5 years with positive TRAb. TCR sequences were obtained from RNA taken from PBMCs. Arm-PCR of CDR3 regions and iRepertoire HTBI primers were used to build TCR beta libraries. In TCRdb, the multiplex PCR reads were re-called with MiXCR into one record per CDR3 protein. The sample consists of roughly 450,000 distinct CDR3 sequences, 23% of them appearing once.

The sequence was collected from a female donor with Graves disease. This sequence joins TRBV30 and TRBJ2-7, with D possibly being TRBD2 (6 bases). The sample in question was peripheral blood mononuclear cells (PBMCs), obtained when the disease was refractory, from a patient treated with antithyroid drugs. The CDR3 DNA sequence: TGTGCCTGGAGCTCAGACCTAGCGACAACGGGGCAGTACTTC. Translated, it gives CAWSSDLATTGQYF.